The T cell receptor (beta chain) under discussion was sequenced for a study of T cells in Graves' hyperthyroidism and ophthalmopathy. About the study: Peripheral blood sampling occurred at initial diagnosis, before any treatment. Whole-study findings and limits: Blood also carried most thyroid clonotypes expanded above 0.001.

This clonotype was found many times. Its antigen is not identified. Amplification yielded TCR beta CDR3 regions, with RNA transcripts as the source. RT-PCR in the first round (using the HTBI primer set) targeted the TCR CDR3. TCRdb passed the multiplex PCR reads through MiXCR, listing each CDR3 protein once. The sample comprises around 530,000 distinct CDR3 sequences, roughly 17% of which are singletons, and roughly 18% rests with the top ten. For ophthalmopathy patients, the Clinical Activity Score was at least 3 and the NOSPECS grade at least 4; duration was under 3 months. Diagnoses were established using clinical symptoms, serum thyroxine and TRAb, thyroid ultrasound and orbital computed tomography. Sequenced material: blood. This receptor was taken from a woman aged 18-29 years with Graves' ophthalmopathy.

In DNA form, the CDR3 reads TGTGCCAGCAGTTCACTGACAGGGGGGATGAACACTGAAGCTTTCTTT. This codes for CASSSLTGGMNTEAFF. The rearrangement links TRBV27 to TRBJ1-1; 9 nucleotides match TRBD1. With V trimmed by 4 bases and J by 0 bases, 6 bases remained unmatched. The CDR3 sequence is 16 residues long. Germline lookup yields CDR1 MNHEY and CDR2 SMNVEV (reference sequence).